A single T cell receptor beta chain is shown here with its context. How the authors handled the data: From reference gene primer amplification, estimates of nucleated cell counts were derived. Only in-frame clones appear in the TCRdb table, and some are missing; sequencing was by immunoSEQ multiplex PCR. V and J calls and clone size come straight from that table; D and trimming were deduced from the DNA. The sample shows some 300,000 clones, 70% to 90% of them seen only once. The data derive from a study of blood T cell repertoires in COVID-19. Study context: Recovered participants had two consecutive negative NP/OP PCR tests, healthcare professional clearance, or symptom resolution. COVID-19 samples from acute and convalescent phases originated in the United States, Italy and Spain.

Germline V gene sequence: CDR1 WSHSY, CDR2 SAAADI. V lost 0 bases and J lost 4, with 10 bases in between. The CDR3 is 14 residues long. This clonotype was sampled from a woman aged 60 to 75 in a cohort exposed to, infected with or recovered from COVID-19 (not recorded which). The specimen sequenced was PBMCs or T cells enriched from blood (not recorded which). This rearrangement joins TRBV10-2 to TRBJ2-7; perhaps TRBD2 as D (5 bases). This CDR3 is CASSESGGRYEQYF. The CDR3 DNA is TGCGCCAGCAGTGAGTCAGGCGGGCGTTACGAGCAGTACTTC.